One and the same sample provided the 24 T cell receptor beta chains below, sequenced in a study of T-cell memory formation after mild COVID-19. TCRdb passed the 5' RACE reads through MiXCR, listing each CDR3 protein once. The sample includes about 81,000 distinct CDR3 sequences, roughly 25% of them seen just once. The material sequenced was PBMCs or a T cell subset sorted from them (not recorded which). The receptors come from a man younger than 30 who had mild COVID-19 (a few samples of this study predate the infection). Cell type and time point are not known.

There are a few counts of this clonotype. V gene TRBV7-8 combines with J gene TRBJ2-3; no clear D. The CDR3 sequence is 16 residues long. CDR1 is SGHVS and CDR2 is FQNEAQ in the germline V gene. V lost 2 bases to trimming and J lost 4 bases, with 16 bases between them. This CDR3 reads CASSLSGASPADTQYF. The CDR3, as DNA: TGTGCCAGCAGCTTATCCGGTGCGTCTCCCGCAGATACGCAGTATTTT.

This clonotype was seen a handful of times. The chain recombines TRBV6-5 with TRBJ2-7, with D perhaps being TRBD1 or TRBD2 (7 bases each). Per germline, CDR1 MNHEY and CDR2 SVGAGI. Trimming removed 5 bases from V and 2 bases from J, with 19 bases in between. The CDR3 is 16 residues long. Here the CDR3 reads CASSRAGGDRAYEQYF. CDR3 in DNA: TGTGCCAGCAGTCGGGCTGGGGGGGACAGAGCCTACGAGCAGTACTTC.

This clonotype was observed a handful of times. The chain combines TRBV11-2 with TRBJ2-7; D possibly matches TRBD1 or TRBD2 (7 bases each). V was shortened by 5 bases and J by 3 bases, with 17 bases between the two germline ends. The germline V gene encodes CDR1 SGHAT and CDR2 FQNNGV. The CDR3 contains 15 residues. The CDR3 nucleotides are TGTGCCAGCAGCGGGGGAGGGACAGACCTCTACGAGCAGTACTTC. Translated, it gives CASSGGGTDLYEQYF.

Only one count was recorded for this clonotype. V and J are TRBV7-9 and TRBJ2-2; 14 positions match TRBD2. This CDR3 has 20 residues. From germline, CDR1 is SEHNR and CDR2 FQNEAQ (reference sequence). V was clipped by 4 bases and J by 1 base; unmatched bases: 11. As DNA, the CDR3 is TGTGCCAGCAGCTGGGGACTAGCGGGGGCCCCCCTTGGGAACACCGGGGAGCTGTTTTTT. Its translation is CASSWGLAGAPLGNTGELFF.

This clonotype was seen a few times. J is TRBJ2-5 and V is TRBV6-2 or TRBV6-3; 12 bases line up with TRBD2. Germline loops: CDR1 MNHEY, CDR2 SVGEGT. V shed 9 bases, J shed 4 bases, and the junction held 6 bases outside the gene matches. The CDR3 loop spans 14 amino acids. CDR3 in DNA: TGTGCCAGTACCGGGACTAGCGGGCGAGAGACCCAGTACTTC. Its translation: CASTGTSGRETQYF.

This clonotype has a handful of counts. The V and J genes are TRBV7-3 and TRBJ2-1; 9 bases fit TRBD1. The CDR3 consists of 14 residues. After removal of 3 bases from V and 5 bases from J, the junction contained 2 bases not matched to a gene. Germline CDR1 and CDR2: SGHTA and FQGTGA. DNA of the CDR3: TGTGCCAGCAGCTTTGGGACAGGGAACAATGAGCAGTTCTTC. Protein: CASSFGTGNNEQFF.

The CDR3 loop is CSARDRGQATNTF. In nucleotides, the CDR3 is TGCAGTGCTAGAGATCGGGGACAGGCGACCAACACCTTC. The rearrangement links TRBV20-1 to TRBJ1-2; TRBD1 aligns across 8 bases. The CDR3 length is 13 residues. V dropped 0 bases and J dropped 12; count of bases not matched to a gene: 9. CDR1 is DFQATT and CDR2 is SNEGSKA in the germline V gene (reference sequence).

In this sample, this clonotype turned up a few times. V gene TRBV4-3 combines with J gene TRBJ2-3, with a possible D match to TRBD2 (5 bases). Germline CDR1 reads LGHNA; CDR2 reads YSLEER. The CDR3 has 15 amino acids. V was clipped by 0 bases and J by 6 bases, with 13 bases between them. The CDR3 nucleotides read TGCGCCAGCAGCCAAGACGGGGTTAGGGATGATACGCAGTATTTT. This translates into CASSQDGVRDDTQYF.

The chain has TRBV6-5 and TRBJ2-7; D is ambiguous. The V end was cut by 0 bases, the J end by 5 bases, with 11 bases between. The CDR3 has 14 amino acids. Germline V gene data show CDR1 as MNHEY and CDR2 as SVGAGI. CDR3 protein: CASSYSNAGNEQYF. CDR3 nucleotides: TGTGCCAGCAGTTACTCGAACGCCGGAAACGAGCAGTACTTC.

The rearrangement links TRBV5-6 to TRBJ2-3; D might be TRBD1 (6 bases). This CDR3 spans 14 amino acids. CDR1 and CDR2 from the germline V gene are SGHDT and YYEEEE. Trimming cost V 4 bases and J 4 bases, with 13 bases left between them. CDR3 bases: TGTGCCAGCAGCACACAGGGTCGGGCAGATACGCAGTATTTT. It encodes CASSTQGRADTQYF.

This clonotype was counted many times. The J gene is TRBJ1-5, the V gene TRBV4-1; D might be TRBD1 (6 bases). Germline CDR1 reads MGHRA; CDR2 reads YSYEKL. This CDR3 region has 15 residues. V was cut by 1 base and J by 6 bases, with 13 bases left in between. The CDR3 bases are TGCGCCAGCAGCCAAGGACCAGGGGAGGCTCAGCCCCAGCATTTT. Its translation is CASSQGPGEAQPQHF.

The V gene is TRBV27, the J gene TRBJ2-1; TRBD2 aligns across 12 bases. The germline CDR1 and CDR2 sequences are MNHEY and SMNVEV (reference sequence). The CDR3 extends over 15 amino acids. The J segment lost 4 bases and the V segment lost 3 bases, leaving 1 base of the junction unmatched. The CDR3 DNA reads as TGTGCCAGCAGTTTGACTAGCGGGGGTTACAATGAGCAGTTCTTC. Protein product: CASSLTSGGYNEQFF.

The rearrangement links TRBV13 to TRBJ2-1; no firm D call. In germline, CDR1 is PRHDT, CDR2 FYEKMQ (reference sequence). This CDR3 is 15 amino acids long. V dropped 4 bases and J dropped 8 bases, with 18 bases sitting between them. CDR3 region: CASSSLASPGDEQFF. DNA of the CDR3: TGTGCCAGCAGCTCCCTGGCAAGCCCCGGAGATGAGCAGTTCTTC.

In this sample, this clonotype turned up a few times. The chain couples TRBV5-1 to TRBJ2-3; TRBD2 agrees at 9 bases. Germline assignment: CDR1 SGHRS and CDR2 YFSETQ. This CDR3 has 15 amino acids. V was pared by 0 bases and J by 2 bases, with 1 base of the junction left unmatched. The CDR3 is CASSLGLAATDTQYF. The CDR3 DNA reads TGCGCCAGCAGCTTGGGACTAGCGGCCACAGATACGCAGTATTTT.

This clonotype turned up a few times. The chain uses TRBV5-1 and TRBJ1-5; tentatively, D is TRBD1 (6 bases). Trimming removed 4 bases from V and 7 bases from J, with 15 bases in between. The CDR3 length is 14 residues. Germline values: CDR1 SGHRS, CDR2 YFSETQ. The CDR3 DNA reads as TGCGCCAGCAGCCCCGACAGGTCGGAACAGCCCCAGCATTTT. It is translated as CASSPDRSEQPQHF.

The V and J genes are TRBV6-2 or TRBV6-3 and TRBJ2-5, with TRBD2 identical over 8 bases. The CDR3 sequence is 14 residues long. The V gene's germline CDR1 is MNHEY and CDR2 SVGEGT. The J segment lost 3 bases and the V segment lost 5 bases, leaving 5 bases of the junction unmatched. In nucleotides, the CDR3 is TGTGCCAGCAGTCTGGGGACTAGGAAAGAGACCCAGTACTTC. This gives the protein CASSLGTRKETQYF.

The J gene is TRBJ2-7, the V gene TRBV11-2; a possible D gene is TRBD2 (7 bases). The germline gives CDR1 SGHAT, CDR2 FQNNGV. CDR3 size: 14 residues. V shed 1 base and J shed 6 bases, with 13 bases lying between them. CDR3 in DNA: TGTGCCAGCAGCTTAGGACGGGGGGCCGGCGAGCAGTACGTC. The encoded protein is CASSLGRGAGEQYV.

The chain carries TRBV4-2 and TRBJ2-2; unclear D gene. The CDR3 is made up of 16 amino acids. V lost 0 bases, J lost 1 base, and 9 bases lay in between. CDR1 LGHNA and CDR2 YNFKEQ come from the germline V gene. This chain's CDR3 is CASSQDIIGNTGELFF. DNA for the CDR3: TGTGCCAGCAGCCAAGACATCATCGGGAACACCGGGGAGCTGTTTTTT.

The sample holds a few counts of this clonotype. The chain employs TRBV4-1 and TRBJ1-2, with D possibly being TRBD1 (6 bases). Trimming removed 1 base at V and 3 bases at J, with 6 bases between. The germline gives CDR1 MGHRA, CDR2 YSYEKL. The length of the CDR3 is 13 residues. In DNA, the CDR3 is TGCGCCAGCAGCCAAGCAGGGGACTATGGCTACACCTTC. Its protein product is CASSQAGDYGYTF.

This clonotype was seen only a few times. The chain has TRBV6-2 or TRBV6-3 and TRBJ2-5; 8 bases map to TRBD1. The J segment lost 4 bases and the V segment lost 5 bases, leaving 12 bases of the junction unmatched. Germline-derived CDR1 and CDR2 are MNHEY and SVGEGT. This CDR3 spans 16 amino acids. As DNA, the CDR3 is TGTGCCAGCAGTCATCAACAGGGACAGGACGGAGAGACCCAGTACTTC. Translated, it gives CASSHQQGQDGETQYF.

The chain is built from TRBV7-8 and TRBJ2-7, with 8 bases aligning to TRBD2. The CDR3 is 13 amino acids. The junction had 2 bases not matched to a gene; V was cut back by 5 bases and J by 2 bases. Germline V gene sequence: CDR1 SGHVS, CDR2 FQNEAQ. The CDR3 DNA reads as TGTGCCAGCAGCGAGGGACTAGCCTACGAGCAGTACTTC. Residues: CASSEGLAYEQYF.

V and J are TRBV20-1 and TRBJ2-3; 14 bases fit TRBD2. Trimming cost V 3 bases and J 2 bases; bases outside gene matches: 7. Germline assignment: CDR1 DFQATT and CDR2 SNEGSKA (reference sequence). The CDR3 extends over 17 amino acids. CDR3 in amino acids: CSARLRLAGGITDTQYF. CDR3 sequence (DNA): TGCAGTGCTAGGTTAAGACTAGCGGGGGGGATCACAGATACGCAGTATTTT.

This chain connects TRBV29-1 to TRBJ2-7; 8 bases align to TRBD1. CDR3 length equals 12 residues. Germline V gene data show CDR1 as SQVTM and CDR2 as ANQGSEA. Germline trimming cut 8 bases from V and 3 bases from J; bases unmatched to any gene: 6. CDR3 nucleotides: TGCAGCACCCAGGGGGCGAGCTACGAGCAGTACTTC. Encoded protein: CSTQGASYEQYF.

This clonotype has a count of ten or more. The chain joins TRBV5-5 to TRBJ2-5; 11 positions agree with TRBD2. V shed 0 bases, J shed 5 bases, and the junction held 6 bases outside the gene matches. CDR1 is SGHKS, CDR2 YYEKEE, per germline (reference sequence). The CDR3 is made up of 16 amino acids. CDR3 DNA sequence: TGTGCCAGCAGCTTGGAAGTAGCGGGGGGGCGCGAGACCCAGTACTTC. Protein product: CASSLEVAGGRETQYF.